This T cell receptor beta chain was obtained from a study of T cells in Graves' hyperthyroidism and ophthalmopathy. Study findings and constraints: Most thyroid clonotypes that were expanded above 0.001 also turned up in blood.

As concerns this clonotype: No antigen is known for it.

The diagnoses drew upon clinical symptoms, serum thyroxine and TRAb, thyroid ultrasound and orbital computed tomography. Germline assignment: CDR1 MGHDK and CDR2 SYGVNS. J gave up 3 bases and V 2 bases, and 13 bases lay outside the gene matches. The CDR3 is made up of 18 amino acids. From RNA transcripts, TCR beta CDR3 regions were amplified. HTBI primers were the set used in a first-round RT-PCR of the TCR CDR3. One entry per CDR3 protein, called by TCRdb with MiXCR from the multiplex PCR reads. This table has about 210,000 distinct CDR3 sequences, 17% appearing once. This sequence joins TRBV25-1 and TRBJ2-3, with 8 positions matching TRBD2. The sample consisted of blood. This sequence was found in a man aged 50 or older with Graves' hyperthyroidism. The CDR3 is CASSEPPKAGVGTDTQYF. CDR3 coding DNA: TGTGCCAGCAGTGAACCTCCCAAAGCGGGAGTGGGTACAGATACGCAGTATTTT.